This T cell receptor beta chain comes out of a study of CD8+CD57+ T cells in acquired aplastic anemia. Points from the study as a whole: Patients had roughly 29 CD8+ CDR3 sequences in common with controls (the shared set).

The template for TCR beta VDJ and CDR3 sequence profiling was genomic DNA. TCRdb fed the reads into MiXCR, producing one record per CDR3 protein. The profile shows hundreds of thousands of distinct CDR3 sequences, 65% to 75% of them singletons. About this clonotype: Its cognate antigen is unknown. One end of the junction varies from germline; a read error may be responsible.

Per germline, CDR1 WSHSY and CDR2 SAAADI. This CDR3 region has 13 residues. This chain uses TRBV10-2 with TRBJ1-5; no definite D call. The TCR originated in a human donor in good health, serving as a control. The source material was sorted CD4+, CD8+, or CD8+CD57+ T cells (not recorded which) from PBMCs. The CDR3 here is CASRLGCNQPQHF. CDR3 in DNA: TGTGCCAGCAGACTCGGTTGCAATCAGCCCCAGCACTTT.